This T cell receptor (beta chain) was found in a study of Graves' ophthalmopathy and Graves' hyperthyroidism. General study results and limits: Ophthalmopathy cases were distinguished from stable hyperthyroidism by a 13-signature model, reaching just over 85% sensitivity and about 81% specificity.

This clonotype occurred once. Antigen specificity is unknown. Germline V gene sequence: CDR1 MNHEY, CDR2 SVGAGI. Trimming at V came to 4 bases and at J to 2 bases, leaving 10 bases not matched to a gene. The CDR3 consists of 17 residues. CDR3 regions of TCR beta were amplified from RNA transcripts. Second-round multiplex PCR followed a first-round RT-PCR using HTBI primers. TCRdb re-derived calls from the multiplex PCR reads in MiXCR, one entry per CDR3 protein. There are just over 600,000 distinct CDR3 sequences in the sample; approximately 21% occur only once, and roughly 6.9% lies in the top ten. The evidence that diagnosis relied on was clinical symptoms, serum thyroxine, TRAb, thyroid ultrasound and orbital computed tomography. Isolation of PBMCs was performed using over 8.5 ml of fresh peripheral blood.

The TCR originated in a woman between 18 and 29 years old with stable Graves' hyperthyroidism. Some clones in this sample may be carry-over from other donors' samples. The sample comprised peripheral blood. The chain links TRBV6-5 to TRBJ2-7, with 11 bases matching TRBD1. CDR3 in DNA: TGTGCCAGCAGTTTTTACCCCCCGGGACAGGGGGCCTACGAGCAGTACTTC. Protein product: CASSFYPPGQGAYEQYF.